This T cell receptor beta chain comes out of a study of blood T cell repertoires in COVID-19. Study-wide background: Samples representing acute and convalescent COVID-19 were sourced from the United States, Italy and Spain.

The CDR3 sequence is 16 residues long. The ends were cut back, 1 base at V and 6 bases at J, with 19 bases in the middle. Per the germline V gene, CDR1 is SGHNT and CDR2 is YENEEA. In the original processing: Estimated nucleated cell counts came from reference gene primer amplification. Generated by immunoSEQ multiplex PCR, the TCRdb table keeps only in-frame clones and is missing some. V and J calls and clone size are those listed in that table; D and trimming were worked out from the DNA. The table has some 270,000 clones, around 93% seen once; the top ten hold 2.8%. This sequence originates from a man aged 40-49 years who had been exposed to COVID-19. The chain links TRBV11-3 to TRBJ2-7, with D unclear. Sequencing input: PBMCs or T cells enriched from blood (not recorded which). Here the CDR3 reads CASSLGPIEESIEQYF. CDR3 DNA: TGTGCCAGCAGCTTAGGGCCAATCGAGGAGTCTATCGAGCAGTACTTC. The variable domain in full, completed from reference TRBV11-3 and TRBJ2-7, reads EAGVVQSPRYKIIEKKQPVAFWCNPISGHNTLYWYLQNLGQGPELLIRYENEEAVDDSQLPKDRFSAERLKGVDSTLKIQPAELGDSAVYLCASSLGPIEESIEQYFGPGTRLTVT.